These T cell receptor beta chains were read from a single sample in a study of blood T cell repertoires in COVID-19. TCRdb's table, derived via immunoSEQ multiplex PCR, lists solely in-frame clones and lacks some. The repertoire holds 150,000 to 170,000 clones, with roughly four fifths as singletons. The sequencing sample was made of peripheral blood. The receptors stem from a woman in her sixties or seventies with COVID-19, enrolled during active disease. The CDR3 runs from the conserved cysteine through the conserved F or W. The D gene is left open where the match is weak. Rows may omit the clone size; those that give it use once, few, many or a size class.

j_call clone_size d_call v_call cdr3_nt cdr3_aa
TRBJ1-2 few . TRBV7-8 TGTGCCAGCAGCACAGGAGGGCTTGATGGCTACACCTTC CASSTGGLDGYTF
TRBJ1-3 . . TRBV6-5 TGTGCCACCTGGACAGTCTCTGGAAACACCATATATTTT CATWTVSGNTIYF
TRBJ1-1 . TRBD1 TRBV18 TGTGCCAGCTCACCATCGGGACAGGGGGCCGTGATGAACACTGAAGCTTTCTTT CASSPSGQGAVMNTEAFF
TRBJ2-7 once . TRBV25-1 TGTGCCAGCAGGGACCTAGCGTACGAGCAGTACTTC CASRDLAYEQYF
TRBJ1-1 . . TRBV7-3 TGTGCCAGCAGCTTAGCCGGAGGGGCTGAAGCTTTCTTT CASSLAGGAEAFF
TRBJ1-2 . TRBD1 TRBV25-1 TGTGCCAGCAGTGAATTAGGAAGACAGGGGGATGGTGGCTACACCTTC CASSELGRQGDGGYTF
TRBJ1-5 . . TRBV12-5 TGTGCTAGTGGTTTGGTAGCCGGGACTAATCAGCCCCAGCATTTT CASGLVAGTNQPQHF
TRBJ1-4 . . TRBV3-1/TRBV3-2 TGTGCCAGCAGCCAAGGTTTACGGGACTCTGGTGAAAAACTGTTTTTT CASSQGLRDSGEKLFF
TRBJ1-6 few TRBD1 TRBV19 TGTGCCAGTAGTACGACAGGGTGGAATTCACCCCTCCACTTT CASSTTGWNSPLHF
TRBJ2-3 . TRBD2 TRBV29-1 TGCAGCGTTGAGACTAGCCGCACAGATACGCAGTATTTT CSVETSRTDTQYF
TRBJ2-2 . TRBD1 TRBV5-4 TGTGCCAGCAGTCTGGACAGGGGAACCGGGGAGCTGTTTTTT CASSLDRGTGELFF
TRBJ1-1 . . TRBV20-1 TGCAGTGCCTCTTACAGCGAAGCTTTCTTT CSASYSEAFF
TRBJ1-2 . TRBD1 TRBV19 TGTGCCAGTAGTATAAGGAAACAGGGGGCGCAAGGCTACACCTTC CASSIRKQGAQGYTF
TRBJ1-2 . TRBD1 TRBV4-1 TGCGCCAGCAGCCAAGATGGACAGGAGACCTATGGCTACACCTTC CASSQDGQETYGYTF
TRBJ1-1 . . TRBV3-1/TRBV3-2 TGTGCCAGCAGCCGAGCCTCCAACACTGAAGCTTTCTTT CASSRASNTEAFF
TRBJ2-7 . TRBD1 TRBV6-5 TGTGCCAGCAGGCTCGGACAGGTACCCTACGAGCAGTACTTC CASRLGQVPYEQYF
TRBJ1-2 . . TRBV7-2 TGTGCCAGCAGCTTAGGTGGGGGAGGGTGGTTTGGCTATGGCTACACCTTC CASSLGGGGWFGYGYTF
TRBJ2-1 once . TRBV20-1 TGCAGTGCTAGTTCATTGGCGGGGAATGAGCAGTTCTTC CSASSLAGNEQFF
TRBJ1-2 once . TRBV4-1 TGCGCCAGCAGCCCCCAAGGTCCCGGACTGATCAACTATGGCTACACCTTC CASSPQGPGLINYGYTF
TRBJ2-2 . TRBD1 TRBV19 TGTGCCAGTAGGGACAGGGGGACCGGGGAGCTGTTTTTT CASRDRGTGELFF
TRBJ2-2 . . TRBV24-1 TGTGCCACCAGTGCGATGGCCCCCCGGGCCGGGGAGCTGTTTTTT CATSAMAPRAGELFF
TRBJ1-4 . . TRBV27 TGTGCCAGCAGTCCCACTCCACCCCAGGGCCCTGGAAAACTGTTTTTT CASSPTPPQGPGKLFF
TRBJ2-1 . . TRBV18 TGTGCCAGCTCACCACCGCGTCTTCAGGGATTGGTTGAGCAGTTCTTC CASSPPRLQGLVEQFF
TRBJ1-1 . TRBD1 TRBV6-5 TGTGCCAGCAGTCCGAACAGGGGTGGGACTGAAGCTTTCTTT CASSPNRGGTEAFF
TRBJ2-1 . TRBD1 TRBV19 TGTGCCAGTAGCACGGACAGGGGGCCTCAAAATGAGCAGTTCTTC CASSTDRGPQNEQFF
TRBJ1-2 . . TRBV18 TGTGCCAGCTCACCACCGTCAACAGCTAACTATGGCTACACCTTC CASSPPSTANYGYTF
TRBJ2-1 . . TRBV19 TGTGCCTCAAGGACTTTTGGGGTCCCCAATGAGCAGTTCTTC CASRTFGVPNEQFF
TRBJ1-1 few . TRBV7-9 TGTGCCAGCAGTTCACTTATGAACACTGAAGCTTTCTTT CASSSLMNTEAFF
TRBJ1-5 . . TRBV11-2 TGTGCCAGCAGCTTAGGGGGGGGGCAGCCCCAGCATTTT CASSLGGGQPQHF
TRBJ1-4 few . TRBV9 TGTGCCAGCAGCGTAGGGGCGGGGAAAGGTGAAAAACTGTTTTTT CASSVGAGKGEKLFF
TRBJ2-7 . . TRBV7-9 TGTGCCAGCAGCTCTCGGGTAGTTCCCATCGAGCAGTACTTC CASSSRVVPIEQYF
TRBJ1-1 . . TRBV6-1 TGTGCCAGCAGTGAAGCGACAGGCCTTGGAGCTTTCTTT CASSEATGLGAFF
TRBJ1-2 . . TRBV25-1 TGTGCCAGCAGTGCTCAGGGAGGGTATGGCTACACCTTC CASSAQGGYGYTF
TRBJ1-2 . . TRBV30 TGTGCCTGGAGTGTAAGGGGGTTTTCTGGCTACACCTTC CAWSVRGFSGYTF
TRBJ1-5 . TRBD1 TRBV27 TGTGCCAGCAGTTCCACGGGACAGCCCTTCAATCAGCCCCAGCATTTT CASSSTGQPFNQPQHF
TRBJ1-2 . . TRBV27 TGTGCCAGCAGTCCGGGGGTGGGGGGCTACACCTTC CASSPGVGGYTF
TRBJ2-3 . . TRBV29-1 TGCAGCGTTGATATGAGCACAGATACGCAGTATTTT CSVDMSTDTQYF
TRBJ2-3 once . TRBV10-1 TGCGCCAGCAGTGAGTCCATTCCGGGGGGCACAGATACGCAGTATTTT CASSESIPGGTDTQYF
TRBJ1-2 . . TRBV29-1 TGCAGCGTTCCTTGGGAGTCTACGGGCTACACCTTC CSVPWESTGYTF
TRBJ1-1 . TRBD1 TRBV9 TGTGCCAGCAGCGTCTCCGACAGGGGGAACACTGAAGCTTTCTTT CASSVSDRGNTEAFF
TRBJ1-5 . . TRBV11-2 TGTGCCAGCAGCTTACTTTCCAATCAGCCCCAGCATTTT CASSLLSNQPQHF
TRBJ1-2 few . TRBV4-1 TGCGCCAGCAGCCAAGATTTCGAGCAGGGCTATGGCTACACCTTC CASSQDFEQGYGYTF
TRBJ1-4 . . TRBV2 TGTGCCAGCAGCCGGACATTCGATGAAAAACTGTTTTTT CASSRTFDEKLFF
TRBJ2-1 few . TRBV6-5 TGTGCCAGCAGTTTGCTTGGCGGGATGAATGAGCAGTTCTTC CASSLLGGMNEQFF
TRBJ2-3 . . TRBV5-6 TGTGCCAGCATCAACCTCGAGGGAGAGTTGACAGATACGCAGTATTTT CASINLEGELTDTQYF
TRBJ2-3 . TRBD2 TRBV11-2 TGTGCCAGCAGCCCCTTAGCGGCGGGGGGAGATACGCAGTATTTT CASSPLAAGGDTQYF
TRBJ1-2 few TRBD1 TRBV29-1 TGCAGCGCATACAATCCGAGCAGGGGGCTTGGTGGCTACACCTTC CSAYNPSRGLGGYTF
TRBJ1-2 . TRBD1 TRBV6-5 TGTGCCAGCGGGACAGGTGGATATGGCTACACCTTC CASGTGGYGYTF
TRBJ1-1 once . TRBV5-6 TGTGCCAGCACCTTTAGGGGTGTTCAGAACACTGAAGCTTTCTTT CASTFRGVQNTEAFF
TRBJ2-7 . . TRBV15 TGTGCCACCAGCCGAGGCTCCACCAGCGAGCAGTACTTC CATSRGSTSEQYF
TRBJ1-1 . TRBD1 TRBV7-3 TGTGCCAGCAGCTTAACGGTGACAGGGTTCACTGAAGCTTTCTTT CASSLTVTGFTEAFF
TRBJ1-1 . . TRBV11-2 TGTGCCAGCAGCATCAGGGGTAGGGGGAACACTGAAGCTTTCTTT CASSIRGRGNTEAFF
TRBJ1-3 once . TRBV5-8 TGTGCCAGCAGCTTCAGGAACGGAAACACCATATATTTT CASSFRNGNTIYF
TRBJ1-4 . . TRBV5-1 TGCGCCAGCACGACAACCTCAACTAATGAAAAACTGTTTTTT CASTTTSTNEKLFF
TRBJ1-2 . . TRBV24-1 TGTGCCACCAGTGGACAATTGGATGGCTACACCTTC CATSGQLDGYTF
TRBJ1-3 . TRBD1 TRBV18 TGTGCCAGCTCACCGGCGACAGGGGCGAACGGAAACACCATATATTTT CASSPATGANGNTIYF
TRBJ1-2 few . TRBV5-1 TGCGCCAGCAGCCCCCGGGACTTCCCAGTTGGCTACACCTTC CASSPRDFPVGYTF